This T cell receptor (beta chain) was obtained from a study of blood T cells in healthy people across ages. Study-wide results and limits: Total diversity from one million sequenced T cells was likely underestimated.

A second PCR of 7 to 11 cycles used a sample-barcoded 5' primer and a J-beta primer mix. TCRdb processed the 5' RACE reads anew with MiXCR; each CDR3 protein has one entry. Found here are fewer than 2,000,000 distinct CDR3 sequences, almost 35% of them singletons; the top ten hold 11%. This CDR3 spans 13 amino acids. Trimming left V 4 bases short and J 2 bases short, with 12 bases between. CDR1 and CDR2 from the germline V gene are SQVTM and ANQGSEA. This clonotype was seen ten or more times. The antigen is undetermined. Sequenced input: blood. This TCR was sampled from a woman in her 30s in good health. The chain combines TRBV29-1 with TRBJ2-7; D remains unclear. Here the CDR3 reads CSVVRVPPYEQYF. Here the CDR3 DNA reads TGCAGCGTTGTGAGAGTCCCCCCCTACGAGCAGTACTTC.